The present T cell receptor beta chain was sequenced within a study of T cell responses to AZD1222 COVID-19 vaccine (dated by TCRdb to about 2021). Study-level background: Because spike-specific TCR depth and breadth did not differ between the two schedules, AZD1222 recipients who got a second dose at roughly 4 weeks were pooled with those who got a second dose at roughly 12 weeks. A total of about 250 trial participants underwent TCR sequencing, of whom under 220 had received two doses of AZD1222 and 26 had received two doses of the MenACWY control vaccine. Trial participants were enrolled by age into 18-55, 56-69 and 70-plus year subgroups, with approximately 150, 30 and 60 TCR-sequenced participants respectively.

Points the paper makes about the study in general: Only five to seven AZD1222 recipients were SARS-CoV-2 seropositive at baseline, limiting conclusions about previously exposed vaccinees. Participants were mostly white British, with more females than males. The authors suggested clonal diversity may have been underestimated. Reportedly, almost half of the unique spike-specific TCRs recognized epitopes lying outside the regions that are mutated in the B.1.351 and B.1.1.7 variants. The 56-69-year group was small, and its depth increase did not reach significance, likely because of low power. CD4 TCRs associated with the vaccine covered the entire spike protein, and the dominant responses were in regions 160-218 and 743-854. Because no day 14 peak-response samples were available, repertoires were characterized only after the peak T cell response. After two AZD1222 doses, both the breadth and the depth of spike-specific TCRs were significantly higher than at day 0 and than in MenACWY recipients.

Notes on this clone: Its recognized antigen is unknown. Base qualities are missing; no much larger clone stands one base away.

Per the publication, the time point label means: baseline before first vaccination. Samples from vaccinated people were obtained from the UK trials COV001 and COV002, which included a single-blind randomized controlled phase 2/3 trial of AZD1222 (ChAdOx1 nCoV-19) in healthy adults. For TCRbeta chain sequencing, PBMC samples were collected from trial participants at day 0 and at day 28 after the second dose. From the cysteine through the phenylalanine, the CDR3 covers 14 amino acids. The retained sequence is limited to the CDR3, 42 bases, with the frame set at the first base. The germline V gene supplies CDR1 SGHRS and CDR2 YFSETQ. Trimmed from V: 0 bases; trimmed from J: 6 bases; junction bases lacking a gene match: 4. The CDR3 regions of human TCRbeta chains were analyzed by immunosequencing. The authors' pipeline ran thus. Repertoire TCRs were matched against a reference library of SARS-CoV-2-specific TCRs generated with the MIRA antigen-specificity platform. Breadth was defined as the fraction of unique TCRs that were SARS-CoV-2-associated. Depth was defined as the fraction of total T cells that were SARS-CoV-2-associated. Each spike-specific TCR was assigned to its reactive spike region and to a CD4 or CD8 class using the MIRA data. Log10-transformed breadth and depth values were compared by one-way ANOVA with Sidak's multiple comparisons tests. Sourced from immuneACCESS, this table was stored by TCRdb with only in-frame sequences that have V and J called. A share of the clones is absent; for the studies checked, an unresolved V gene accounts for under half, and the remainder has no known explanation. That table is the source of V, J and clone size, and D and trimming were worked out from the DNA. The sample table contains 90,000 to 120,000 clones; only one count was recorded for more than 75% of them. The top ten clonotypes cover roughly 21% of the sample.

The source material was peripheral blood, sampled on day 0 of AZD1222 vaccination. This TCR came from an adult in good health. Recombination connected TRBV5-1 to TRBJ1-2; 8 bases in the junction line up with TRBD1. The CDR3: CASSLVAGGNGYTF. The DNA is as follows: TGCGCCAGCAGCTTGGTCGCAGGGGGCAATGGCTACACCTTC.